The 21 T cell receptor beta chains listed next were all sequenced from one sample in a study of CD4+ T cells in melanoma. The repertoire was sequenced with immunoSEQ multiplex PCR; TCRdb's copy has only in-frame clones and lacks some. The table shows roughly 4,800 clones, with roughly three fifths occurring only once. Sequenced: cells from a culture (not recorded whether cultured in vitro). Receptor source: a human donor with melanoma.

The V gene is TRBV19, the J gene TRBJ2-1; 8 nucleotides match TRBD2. In germline, CDR1 is LNHDA, CDR2 SQIVND (reference sequence). The ends lost 7 bases at V and 2 bases at J; junction bases unmatched: 7. The CDR3 consists of 15 residues. As DNA, the CDR3 is TGTGCCAGTACCGGTCCGGGGGGGCCCTACAATGAGCAGTTCTTC. This translates into CASTGPGGPYNEQFF.

CDR3 coding DNA: TGTGCCAGCAGCTCAGGACTAGCGGGGGACCTGGGTACGCAGTATTTT. Its translation is CASSSGLAGDLGTQYF. V usage is TRBV5-4 and J usage is TRBJ2-3; 13 positions agree with TRBD2. Trimming at V came to 3 bases and at J to 8 bases, leaving 9 bases not matched to a gene. The CDR3 has 16 amino acids. CDR1 and CDR2 (germline): SGHNT, YYREEE (reference sequence).

By frequency in the sample, this clone is medium-sized. This chain joins TRBV19 and TRBJ2-3, with TRBD2 identical over 11 bases. Per germline, CDR1 LNHDA and CDR2 SQIVND (reference sequence). The CDR3 loop spans 14 amino acids. J was trimmed by 4 bases and V by 5 bases; bases with no gene match: 2. This chain's CDR3 is CASSQTSGADTQYF. The CDR3 DNA is TGTGCCAGTAGTCAGACTAGCGGGGCAGATACGCAGTATTTT.

The V and J genes are TRBV13 and TRBJ2-1; 8 bases are a match to TRBD2. With 1 base clipped from V and 4 bases from J, the junction kept 6 bases outside the gene matches. This CDR3 is 16 amino acids long. Germline V CDR1 and CDR2: PRHDT, FYEKMQ (reference sequence). CDR3 bases: TGTGCCAGCAGCTTAGAGGCGGGGGGTCCTTACAATGAGCAGTTCTTC. Its translation is CASSLEAGGPYNEQFF.

A few counts support this clone. This chain links TRBV7-2 with TRBJ1-1; TRBD1 is a possible D gene (6 bases). Germline CDR1 SGHTA, CDR2 FQGNSA. Trimming took 5 bases from V and 6 from J, leaving 10 bases between them. The CDR3 length is 12 residues. For the CDR3, the DNA is TGTGCCAGCAGCCTAGGGGGACCTGAAGCTTTCTTT. It translates to CASSLGGPEAFF. The entire variable domain, with the rest obtained from reference TRBV7-2 and TRBJ1-1, is as follows: GAGVSQSPSNKVTEKGKDVELRCDPISGHTALYWYRQSLGQGLEFLIYFQGNSAPDKSGLPSDRFSAERTGGSVSTLTIQRTQQEDSAVYLCASSLGGPEAFFGQGTRLTVV.

This sequence joins TRBV5-5 and TRBJ2-1; D is undetermined. The CDR3 consists of 16 residues. Germline V lookup: CDR1 SGHKS, CDR2 YYEKEE (reference sequence). V lost 0 bases and J lost 0, with 10 bases in between. CDR3 amino acids: CASSLEHSSSYNEQFF. CDR3 coding DNA: TGTGCCAGCAGCTTGGAACACTCTAGCTCCTACAATGAGCAGTTCTTC.

The chain joins TRBV19 to TRBJ2-6; D gene ambiguous. CDR3 length: 17 residues. Germline V gives CDR1 LNHDA, CDR2 SQIVND (reference sequence). V shed 10 bases and J shed 0 bases, with 19 bases lying between them. CDR3 coding DNA: TGTGCCACGACCGCCCAGAGGCTAAGCTCTGGGGCCAACGTCCTGACTTTC. Translated, it gives CATTAQRLSSGANVLTF.

Only one count was recorded for this clone. The chain combines TRBV6-5 with TRBJ1-2, with D possibly being TRBD1 (5 bases). Germline V gives CDR1 MNHEY, CDR2 SVGAGI. This CDR3 spans 14 amino acids. V lost 2 bases, J lost 6 bases, and 13 bases lay in between. CDR3 nucleotides: TGTGCCAGCAGTTACCGGACGGGGGTAAATGGCTACACCTTC. It translates to CASSYRTGVNGYTF.

The table lists this clone with a few counts. The chain is built from TRBV7-9 and TRBJ2-5; D remains ambiguous. Per the germline V gene, CDR1 is SEHNR and CDR2 is FQNEAQ (reference sequence). This CDR3 is 14 amino acids long. Trimming left V 1 base short and J 5 bases short, with 11 bases between. The CDR3 sequence: CASSLDPKPETQYF. The DNA of the CDR3 is TGTGCCAGCAGCTTAGATCCGAAGCCGGAGACCCAGTACTTC.

This clone occurred a few times. The CDR3 here is CASNRDPGGTEAFF. CDR3 bases: TGTGCCAGCAACCGGGACCCCGGCGGGACTGAAGCTTTCTTT. The V and J genes are TRBV19 and TRBJ1-1, with D possibly being TRBD1 (5 bases). V lost 9 bases, J lost 5 bases, and 19 bases lay in between. Germline V gene data show CDR1 as LNHDA and CDR2 as SQIVND (reference sequence). The CDR3 runs to 14 residues.

CDR3 in amino acids: CASSRQSYEQYF. Written as DNA, the CDR3 is TGTGCCAGCTCAAGGCAGAGCTACGAGCAGTACTTC. The chain couples TRBV18 to TRBJ2-7; D unclear. The CDR3 runs to 12 residues. Germline values: CDR1 KGHSH, CDR2 LQKENI. With 5 bases removed from V and 3 bases from J, the gap between germline ends came to 8 bases.

Relative to its sample, this clone is medium-sized. The chain recombines TRBV29-1 with TRBJ1-2; possibly TRBD1 for D (6 bases). V shed 4 bases and J shed 3 bases, with 15 bases lying between them. The germline V gene encodes CDR1 SQVTM and CDR2 ANQGSEA. The length of the CDR3 is 14 residues. CDR3 sequence reads: CSVVLTGLDYGYTF. Here the CDR3 DNA reads TGCAGCGTTGTCTTAACAGGGTTGGACTATGGCTACACCTTC.

This chain links TRBV7-8 with TRBJ1-4; possible D gene TRBD1, 5 bases. This CDR3 contains 15 residues. Germline loops: CDR1 SGHVS, CDR2 FQNEAQ. V lost 1 base and J 3 bases, leaving 9 bases between the germline ends. CDR3 DNA sequence: TGTGCCAGCAGCTTAGTAAGGGGCCCTAATGAAAAACTGTTTTTT. Protein product: CASSLVRGPNEKLFF.

In its sample, this clone was seen a few times. The chain carries TRBV10-2 and TRBJ2-2; D is perhaps TRBD1 (5 bases). This CDR3 spans 14 amino acids. Germline CDR1 is WSHSY and CDR2 is SAAADI. Trimming pared 4 bases from V and 3 bases from J, leaving 9 bases between. The CDR3 region has the DNA TGCGCCAGCAGTGCTCAACAGGACACCGGGGAGCTGTTTTTT. Its translation is CASSAQQDTGELFF.

The chain joins TRBV11-2 to TRBJ2-7; 10 bases line up with TRBD1. V was pared by 0 bases and J by 2 bases, with 4 bases of the junction left unmatched. The CDR3 runs to 16 residues. Germline CDR1 and CDR2: SGHAT and FQNNGV. The CDR3 is CASSLDRGTGAYEQYF. As DNA, the CDR3 is TGTGCCAGCAGCTTAGATCGCGGGACAGGGGCCTACGAGCAGTACTTC.

The gene calls are TRBV21-1 and TRBJ1-3; the D call in the table, TRBD1, was not verified against the DNA. TRBV21-1 is marked as a pseudogene. The CDR3 extends over 18 amino acids. The CDR3 loop is CASISSRDRGKSGNTIYF. The CDR3 DNA follows: TGTGCCAGCATCAGTAGCAGGGACAGGGGAAAATCTGGAAACACCATATATTTT.

The rearrangement joins TRBV6-5 to TRBJ1-1; D possibly corresponds to TRBD1 (5 bases). Per germline, CDR1 MNHEY and CDR2 SVGAGI. This CDR3 has 13 residues. Trimming shortened V by 2 bases and J by 1 base, and 5 bases separated the two germline ends. CDR3 coding DNA: TGTGCCAGCAGTTACGGGGGGAACACTGAAGCTTTCTTT. As protein: CASSYGGNTEAFF.

This clone is labeled as large. The chain links TRBV30 to TRBJ1-2; D is possibly TRBD1 (5 bases). Trimming took off 4 bases at V and 6 bases at J, with 12 bases between the two ends. The CDR3 has 12 residues. Germline V CDR1 and CDR2: GTSNPN, SVGIG (reference sequence). For the CDR3, the DNA is TGTGCCTGGATCACCGGGACGGATGGCTACACCTTC. Translation gives CAWITGTDGYTF. Full variable domain (remainder filled in from reference TRBV30 and TRBJ1-2): SQTIHQWPATLVQPVGSPLSLECTVEGTSNPNLYWYRQAAGRGLQLLFYSVGIGQISSEVPQNLSASRPQDRQFILSSKKLLLSDSGFYLCAWITGTDGYTFGSGTRLTVV.

The genes are TRBV9 and TRBJ1-1; 9 bases are shared with TRBD1. The CDR3 runs to 16 residues. Germline V gene data show CDR1 as SGDLS and CDR2 as YYNGEE. Germline trimming cut 0 bases from V and 5 bases from J; bases unmatched to any gene: 8. The chain's CDR3 is CASSVEGDRDGTEAFF. Written as DNA, the CDR3 is TGTGCCAGCAGCGTAGAAGGGGACAGGGACGGGACTGAAGCTTTCTTT.

This clone was recorded once. This chain links TRBV29-1 with TRBJ2-3, with 8 bases aligning to TRBD2. The germline V gene encodes CDR1 SQVTM and CDR2 ANQGSEA. V was clipped by 3 bases and J by 0 bases; unmatched bases: 8. The CDR3 contains 16 residues. The CDR3 loop is CSVDAGGPPSTDTQYF. Written as DNA, the CDR3 is TGCAGCGTTGATGCGGGAGGACCCCCTAGCACAGATACGCAGTATTTT.

This chain connects TRBV2 to TRBJ1-1; D may be TRBD1 (5 bases). CDR1 and CDR2 (germline): SNHLY, FYNNEI. Deletions cut 1 base from V and 9 bases from J, with 15 bases between. CDR3 length: 14 residues. CDR3 protein: CASSEEVRTIKAFF. CDR3 nucleotides: TGTGCCAGCAGTGAAGAAGTTAGGACAATCAAAGCTTTCTTT.